The 17 T cell receptor beta chains given below trace back to one sample, sequenced in a study of blood T cell repertoires in COVID-19. Data came from immunoSEQ multiplex PCR; TCRdb stores just in-frame clones and leaves some out. The table records 360,000 or so clones, less than 90% of them present only once. The sample taken for sequencing was PBMCs or T cells enriched from blood (not recorded which). The receptors were sampled from a woman aged 25 to 39 who had recovered from COVID-19.

This clone appeared a single time. The rearrangement joins TRBV27 to TRBJ2-7; unclear D gene. V gave up 4 bases and J gave up 0 bases, with 19 bases separating them. This CDR3 is 17 amino acids long. Germline assignment: CDR1 MNHEY and CDR2 SMNVEV (reference sequence). CDR3 bases: TGTGCCAGCAGTTCGAACCTAAATTTCGTCCCCTCCTACGAGCAGTACTTC. Translated, it gives CASSSNLNFVPSYEQYF.

The table lists this clone with a few counts. This chain connects TRBV3-1 (or the pseudogene TRBV3-2) to TRBJ2-7; 10 positions match TRBD2. The length of the CDR3 is 15 residues. Germline trimming cut 2 bases from V and 3 bases from J; bases unmatched to any gene: 4. In germline, CDR1 is LGHDT, CDR2 YNNKEL (reference sequence). CDR3 protein: CASSQTLAGDYEQYF. CDR3 sequence (DNA): TGTGCCAGCAGCCAAACCCTAGCGGGGGACTACGAGCAGTACTTC.

The chain couples TRBV6-9 to TRBJ1-1; TRBD1 matches at 7 bases. The CDR3 is 17 amino acids. Germline CDR1 and CDR2: MNHGY and SVAAGI. Trimming at V came to 4 bases and at J to 0 bases, leaving 11 bases not matched to a gene. CDR3 residues: CASSSPRTGYMNTEAFF. CDR3 in DNA: TGTGCCAGCAGTTCCCCTCGGACAGGCTATATGAACACTGAAGCTTTCTTT.

The gene calls are TRBV18 and TRBJ2-7; TRBD1 is a possible D gene (6 bases). There are 14 residues in the CDR3. Germline V gene lookup returns CDR1 KGHSH and CDR2 LQKENI. Trimming stripped 1 base from V and 2 bases from J, with 9 bases between. The CDR3 DNA reads as TGTGCCAGCTCACCACGCAGGGGTACCTACGAGCAGTACTTC. Translating gives CASSPRRGTYEQYF.

CDR3 nucleotide sequence: TGTGCCAGTAGTCCCGGGACGGGAGCCTACGAGCAGTACTTC. Translation: CASSPGTGAYEQYF. The genes are TRBV19 and TRBJ2-7; D may be TRBD2 (6 bases). V was pared by 5 bases and J by 2 bases, with 13 bases between. CDR3 length: 14 amino acids. The germline V gene encodes CDR1 LNHDA and CDR2 SQIVND (reference sequence).

The J gene is TRBJ2-7, the V gene TRBV10-3; TRBD2 aligns across 8 bases. This CDR3 has 13 residues. The J segment lost 4 bases and the V segment lost 6 bases, leaving 5 bases of the junction unmatched. CDR1 ENHRY and CDR2 SYGVKD come from the germline V gene. The CDR3 bases are TGTGCCATCAGAGGGACTAGAGGATACGAGCAGTACTTC. It codes for CAIRGTRGYEQYF.

V and J are TRBV5-4 and TRBJ2-7; no reliable D call. The CDR3 is made up of 15 amino acids. V lost 0 bases to trimming and J lost 0 bases, with 10 bases between them. Per the germline V gene, CDR1 is SGHNT and CDR2 is YYREEE (reference sequence). The CDR3 nucleotides are TGTGCCAGCAGCTTGGCCGGTGCAAGCTCCTACGAGCAGTACTTC. It is translated as CASSLAGASSYEQYF.

The chain is built from TRBV3-1 (or the pseudogene TRBV3-2) and TRBJ1-1; 10 positions agree with TRBD1. CDR1 is LGHDT, CDR2 YNNKEL, per germline (reference sequence). With V trimmed by 3 bases and J by 6 bases, 13 bases remained unmatched. CDR3 size: 17 residues. The DNA for the CDR3 is TGTGCCAGCAGCCACCTAGGACAGGGGGGCGTAGTGGCTGAAGCTTTCTTT. This encodes CASSHLGQGGVVAEAFF.

To note about this clone: The sample holds other DNA sequences that translate to the same CDR3. The chain employs TRBV6-5 and TRBJ1-5, with 7 bases identical to TRBD1. Germline V lookup: CDR1 MNHEY, CDR2 SVGAGI. The CDR3 length is 14 residues. The ends lost 0 bases at V and 4 bases at J; junction bases unmatched: 0. The CDR3: CASSYSRGNQPQHF. Written as DNA, the CDR3 is TGTGCCAGCAGTTACTCCAGGGGGAATCAGCCCCAGCATTTT.

The chain couples TRBV5-6 to TRBJ2-5; D is possibly TRBD2 (6 bases). CDR1 SGHDT and CDR2 YYEEEE come from the germline V gene. Trimming took 4 bases from V and 2 from J, leaving 9 bases between them. The CDR3 is 13 residues long. As DNA, the CDR3 is TGTGCCAGCAGCCATGGGACTCAAGAGACCCAGTACTTC. It specifies CASSHGTQETQYF.

This chain joins TRBV7-9 and TRBJ2-6; the match to TRBD1 covers 7 bases. The germline V gene has CDR1 SEHNR and CDR2 FQNEAQ (reference sequence). This CDR3 is built from 18 residues. V dropped 5 bases and J dropped 2; count of bases not matched to a gene: 12. Here the CDR3 DNA reads TGTGCCAGCAGCCCGTATCCACAGGGGCCCACTGGGGCCAACGTCCTGACTTTC. Its translation: CASSPYPQGPTGANVLTF.

The V call is TRBV13, the J call TRBJ2-3; tentatively, D is TRBD2 (5 bases). Germline loops: CDR1 PRHDT, CDR2 FYEKMQ (reference sequence). Trimming took 4 bases from V and 3 from J, leaving 8 bases between them. The CDR3 consists of 13 residues. CDR3 DNA sequence: TGTGCCAGCAGCTCGACTACTACAGATACGCAGTATTTT. Its protein is CASSSTTTDTQYF.

The chain uses TRBV19 and TRBJ2-1; D possibly corresponds to TRBD1 (5 bases). The CDR3 loop spans 12 amino acids. Trimming took 4 bases from V and 8 from J, leaving 9 bases between them. Germline CDR1 is LNHDA and CDR2 is SQIVND (reference sequence). Written as DNA, the CDR3 is TGTGCCAGTAGTACCAAACAGGATGAGCAGTTCTTC. Its translation is CASSTKQDEQFF. Drawing the rest from reference TRBV19 and TRBJ2-1, the complete variable domain is DGGITQSPKYLFRKEGQNVTLSCEQNLNHDAMYWYRQDPGQGLRLIYYSQIVNDFQKGDIAEGYSVSREKKESFPLTVTSAQKNPTAFYLCASSTKQDEQFFGPGTRLTVL.

This chain connects TRBV2 to TRBJ2-7, with 11 bases fitting TRBD2. CDR1 and CDR2 from the germline V gene are SNHLY and FYNNEI. V trimming: 5 bases; J trimming: 4 bases; junction bases outside the gene matches: 4. The CDR3 runs 14 residues. The CDR3 loop is CASSLAGGRYEQYF. The CDR3 DNA follows: TGTGCCAGCAGTTTAGCGGGGGGGAGGTACGAGCAGTACTTC.

The chain employs TRBV28 and TRBJ2-1, with D possibly being TRBD1 (5 bases). V lost 8 bases, J lost 2 bases, and 16 bases lay in between. The germline V gene has CDR1 MDHEN and CDR2 SYDVKM. The CDR3 consists of 15 residues. The CDR3 spells CASSPDQGPYNEQFF. CDR3 nucleotides: TGTGCCAGCTCCCCGGACCAGGGCCCCTACAATGAGCAGTTCTTC.

Worth noting for this clone: Different DNA sequences within this sample yield the same CDR3. The DNA of the CDR3 is TGCGCCAGCAGCTTGGCCCCGGGACAGGGAGCCTACGAGCAGTACTTC. It is translated as CASSLAPGQGAYEQYF. The rearrangement links TRBV5-1 to TRBJ2-7, with TRBD1 matching 9 bases. CDR1 and CDR2 (germline): SGHRS, YFSETQ. J lost 2 bases, V lost 0 bases, and 6 bases had no gene match. The CDR3 has 16 residues.

The CDR3 DNA follows: TGTGCCAGCAGCCTCGACAGGGCACGGGAGCTGTTTTTT. Translating it yields CASSLDRARELFF. This rearrangement joins TRBV11-2 to TRBJ2-2; 7 positions agree with TRBD1. Unmatched junction bases numbered 6, after V lost 5 bases and J lost 9 bases. This CDR3 has 13 amino acids. Looked up from germline, CDR1 is SGHAT and CDR2 is FQNNGV.